Presented here are 5 T cell receptor beta chains from one specimen sequenced in a study of shared clonotypes between healthy human individuals. TCRdb keeps only in-frame clones here, not all; method: immunoSEQ multiplex PCR. This sample has 90,000 to 120,000 clones; 68% occur once, and the top ten carry approximately 25%. The sample was memory CD8+ T cells sorted from blood. Indicated subset: CD45RO+ cells pooled with CCR7-negative TemRA cells. These TCRs come from a woman aged 25 to 39 in good health.

This sequence joins TRBV9 and TRBJ2-2; 11 positions agree with TRBD2. CDR3 length: 17 residues. V shed 2 bases and J 1 base; nucleotides not matched to a gene: 4. Per the germline V gene, CDR1 is SGDLS and CDR2 is YYNGEE. DNA for the CDR3: TGTGCCAGCAGCGTCAGCCTAGCGGGAGGGAACACCGGGGAGCTGTTTTTT. Amino acids: CASSVSLAGGNTGELFF.

This rearrangement joins TRBV27 to TRBJ1-1; D gene ambiguous. The CDR3 runs to 14 residues. Trimming shortened V by 4 bases and J by 4 bases, and 13 bases separated the two germline ends. Germline V gene sequence: CDR1 MNHEY, CDR2 SMNVEV (reference sequence). In DNA, the CDR3 is TGTGCCAGCAGTTATAAGGGAAGTGGCACTGAAGCTTTCTTT. It specifies CASSYKGSGTEAFF.

The chain combines TRBV5-5 with TRBJ2-7; 9 bases agree with TRBD1. Germline V gives CDR1 SGHKS, CDR2 YYEKEE (reference sequence). The V segment lost 4 bases and the J segment 2 bases; nucleotides outside the gene matches: 16. The CDR3 is 18 residues long. The CDR3 DNA reads TGTGCCAGCAGCCGGAGGACAGGGGACGGCAACTTACCCTACGAGCAGTACTTC. Translated: CASSRRTGDGNLPYEQYF.

This sequence joins TRBV28 and TRBJ2-7; D may be TRBD1 or TRBD2 (5 bases each). The CDR3 contains 15 residues. V dropped 10 bases and J dropped 3 bases, with 22 bases sitting between them. Germline CDR1 is MDHEN and CDR2 is SYDVKM. The CDR3 DNA reads as TGTGCCACCAAACCACCCGGGACCGGTTTCTACGAGCAGTACTTC. This translates into CATKPPGTGFYEQYF.

In its sample, this clone was seen a few times. CDR3 protein: CASSWGLDPYEQYF. CDR3 DNA sequence: TGCGCCAGCAGTTGGGGACTGGATCCCTACGAGCAGTACTTC. The chain is built from TRBV23-1 and TRBJ2-7; D possibly corresponds to TRBD2 (6 bases). TRBV23-1 belongs to the ORF category, with a function that is uncertain. The ends were cut back, 5 bases at V and 2 bases at J, with 13 bases in the middle. The CDR3 spans 14 residues.